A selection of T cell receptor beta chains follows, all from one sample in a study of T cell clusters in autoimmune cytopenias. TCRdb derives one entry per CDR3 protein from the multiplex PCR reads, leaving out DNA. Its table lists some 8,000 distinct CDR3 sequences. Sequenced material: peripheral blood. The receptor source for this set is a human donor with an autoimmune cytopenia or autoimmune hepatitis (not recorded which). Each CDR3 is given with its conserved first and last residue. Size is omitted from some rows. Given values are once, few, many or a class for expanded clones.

CDR3: CSASSGSGYTF; J: TRBJ1-2; size: -; V: TRBV20-1
CDR3: CASSAKGTSGSRNEQFF; J: TRBJ2-1; size: medium-sized; V: TRBV12-3/TRBV12-4
CDR3: CASSGTVSNYGYTF; J: TRBJ1-2; size: medium-sized; V: TRBV19
CDR3: CASSPWGRFGGKLFF; J: TRBJ1-4; size: medium-sized; V: TRBV12-3/TRBV12-4
CDR3: CASARRSSGPSSYNEQFF; J: TRBJ2-1; size: -; V: TRBV5-1
CDR3: CASNPGQGRTDTQYF; J: TRBJ2-3; size: medium-sized; V: TRBV12-3/TRBV12-4
CDR3: CASSIVGGTQYF; J: TRBJ2-3; size: medium-sized; V: TRBV19
CDR3: CSAPAGGAFGYTF; J: TRBJ1-2; size: -; V: TRBV20-1
CDR3: CASSPEGEQFF; J: TRBJ2-1; size: medium-sized; V: TRBV18
CDR3: CASSRGASLNTGELFF; J: TRBJ2-2; size: medium-sized; V: TRBV5-4
CDR3: CATSRPTSASYEQYF; J: TRBJ2-7; size: medium-sized; V: TRBV15
CDR3: CASSRPYKDHQETQYF; J: TRBJ2-5; size: medium-sized; V: TRBV18
CDR3: CASSEGAGHVQETQYF; J: TRBJ2-5; size: -; V: TRBV6-5
CDR3: CASSSPGRANYGYTF; J: TRBJ1-2; size: medium-sized; V: TRBV6-2/TRBV6-3
CDR3: CASSLWTNSPLHF; J: TRBJ1-6; size: -; V: TRBV12-3/TRBV12-4
CDR3: CAWSLPGSSSYEQYF; J: TRBJ2-7; size: medium-sized; V: TRBV30
CDR3: CASRRGQEVYEQYF; J: TRBJ2-7; size: medium-sized; V: TRBV27
CDR3: CASSIGQGRSEQPQHF; J: TRBJ1-5; size: -; V: TRBV19
CDR3: CASRGQGAGYGYTF; J: TRBJ1-2; size: medium-sized; V: TRBV6-6
CDR3: CSARDPLGRGMVEQYF; J: TRBJ2-7; size: medium-sized; V: TRBV20-1
CDR3: CASAGGGLGDTQYF; J: TRBJ2-3; size: medium-sized; V: TRBV6-5
CDR3: CASSYRQPPSPYEQYF; J: TRBJ2-7; size: medium-sized; V: TRBV6-5
CDR3: CASRPPGGSKNGEVFF; J: TRBJ2-2; size: -; V: TRBV18
CDR3: CAWNRQRGYTF; J: TRBJ1-2; size: medium-sized; V: TRBV30
CDR3: CASSPQRTNYGYTF; J: TRBJ1-2; size: medium-sized; V: TRBV27
CDR3: CSVEYSQETQYF; J: TRBJ2-5; size: medium-sized; V: TRBV29-1
CDR3: CASSYSNTPGTEAFF; J: TRBJ1-1; size: -; V: TRBV6-5
CDR3: CASSVFFWTSGRPLYEQYF; J: TRBJ2-7; size: -; V: TRBV6-1
CDR3: CASSEGTGGSDTEAFF; J: TRBJ1-1; size: -; V: TRBV27
CDR3: CASSLFSGNSNQPQHF; J: TRBJ1-5; size: -; V: TRBV5-6
CDR3: CASRDGRGPPGETQYF; J: TRBJ2-5; size: medium-sized; V: TRBV6-6
CDR3: CASTDRWTEAFF; J: TRBJ1-1; size: medium-sized; V: TRBV19
CDR3: CASSSTGGLSYEQYF; J: TRBJ2-7; size: -; V: TRBV12-3/TRBV12-4
CDR3: CASRRGQGVNSGANVLTF; J: TRBJ2-6; size: medium-sized; V: TRBV13
CDR3: CASRKGTVWGYEQYF; J: TRBJ2-7; size: medium-sized; V: TRBV6-1
CDR3: CSARATGHGISGYTF; J: TRBJ1-2; size: -; V: TRBV20-1
CDR3: CASSLGDYSEGETQYF; J: TRBJ2-5; size: -; V: TRBV5-4
CDR3: CASSWTESSGSPLHF; J: TRBJ1-6; size: -; V: TRBV12-3/TRBV12-4
CDR3: CASTPTRNTGELFF; J: TRBJ2-2; size: medium-sized; V: TRBV6-1
CDR3: CASSLGHSSYEQYF; J: TRBJ2-7; size: -; V: TRBV7-2
CDR3: CASSLPGGTNYGYTF; J: TRBJ1-2; size: -; V: TRBV5-1
CDR3: CASDQGEETQYF; J: TRBJ2-5; size: -; V: TRBV6-4
CDR3: CASSRGLLTDTQYF; J: TRBJ2-3; size: -; V: TRBV5-5
CDR3: CASSLGQGSNGYTF; J: TRBJ1-2; size: medium-sized; V: TRBV5-6
CDR3: CASSFFGKSTDTQYF; J: TRBJ2-3; size: -; V: TRBV12-3/TRBV12-4
CDR3: CAWGLVDSPLHF; J: TRBJ1-6; size: medium-sized; V: TRBV30
CDR3: CASSLGASASTDTQYF; J: TRBJ2-3; size: -; V: TRBV28
CDR3: CSAREGAQNEKLFF; J: TRBJ1-4; size: -; V: TRBV20-1
CDR3: CASPTMGYGYSGNTIYF; J: TRBJ1-3; size: medium-sized; V: TRBV27
CDR3: CATSGAYRGPSPLHF; J: TRBJ1-6; size: medium-sized; V: TRBV27
CDR3: CASRLTGAGELFF; J: TRBJ2-2; size: medium-sized; V: TRBV19
CDR3: CASENGRGRYF; J: TRBJ2-4; size: medium-sized; V: TRBV6-1
CDR3: CASSTKGGRSNTEAFF; J: TRBJ1-1; size: -; V: TRBV19
CDR3: CASSPTVTGGTYEQYF; J: TRBJ2-7; size: medium-sized; V: TRBV18
CDR3: CASSLSAMAGAGYTF; J: TRBJ1-2; size: medium-sized; V: TRBV27